This T cell receptor (beta chain) was documented in a study of cytomegalovirus exposure and HLA in healthy donors. V was pared by 1 base and J by 5 bases, with 15 bases between. Germline V gene lookup returns CDR1 SGHTA and CDR2 FQGNSA. The CDR3 runs to 16 residues. The PCR was carried out with 60 Vbeta primers and 13 Jbeta primers. Method: immunoSEQ multiplex PCR; TCRdb's copy keeps in-frame clones and lacks some. The sample carries over 150,000 clones, roughly 74% recorded once. As concerns this clone: No antigen is known for it. Other DNA sequences of this sample code for an identical CDR3.

The study's findings and limits: V- and J-gene trimming of TCR beta was linked (in a later analysis) to a missense DCLRE1C variant. Within the data, a cluster of highly shared sequence variants was likely a sequencing artifact.

The TCR sequence derives from a young man in good health and CMV-seronegative. Material: PBMCs. V and J are TRBV7-2 and TRBJ1-5; unclear D gene. The CDR3 DNA reads as TGTGCCAGCAGCTTAGAGGAGAATATCGTTCATCAGCCCCAGCATTTT. It specifies CASSLEENIVHQPQHF. The complete variable domain, with remaining parts taken from reference TRBV7-2 and TRBJ1-5, reads GAGVSQSPSNKVTEKGKDVELRCDPISGHTALYWYRQSLGQGLEFLIYFQGNSAPDKSGLPSDRFSAERTGGSVSTLTIQRTQQEDSAVYLCASSLEENIVHQPQHFGDGTRLSIL.